This T cell receptor beta chain came from a study of T cells in Graves' hyperthyroidism and ophthalmopathy. For the study at large: Peripheral blood samples were taken at initial diagnosis, prior to any treatment.

The V gene's germline CDR1 is SGHVS and CDR2 FQNEAQ. V was clipped by 3 bases and J by 3 bases, with 11 bases between them. The CDR3 has 14 residues. TCR beta CDR3 sequences were amplified from RNA transcripts. The study used the HTBI primer set for a first-round RT-PCR of the TCR CDR3. MiXCR was run by TCRdb on the multiplex PCR reads, yielding one entry per CDR3 protein. Among under 400,000 distinct CDR3 sequences listed, roughly 15% were seen once. Ophthalmopathy patients all had a Clinical Activity Score of at least 3, a NOSPECS grade of at least 4 and disease under 3 months old. Reasons for excluding patients were uncontrolled infection, other autoimmune disease, pregnancy or lactation. Clinical symptoms, serum thyroxine, TRAb, thyroid ultrasound and orbital computed tomography established diagnosis.

V and J are TRBV7-8 and TRBJ1-1; D is unclear. This sequence was found in a woman in her fifties or sixties with Graves' ophthalmopathy. Sequencing was carried out using blood. Here the CDR3 reads CASSFASGHTEAFF. The CDR3 bases are TGTGCCAGCAGCTTCGCATCCGGCCACACTGAAGCTTTCTTT.